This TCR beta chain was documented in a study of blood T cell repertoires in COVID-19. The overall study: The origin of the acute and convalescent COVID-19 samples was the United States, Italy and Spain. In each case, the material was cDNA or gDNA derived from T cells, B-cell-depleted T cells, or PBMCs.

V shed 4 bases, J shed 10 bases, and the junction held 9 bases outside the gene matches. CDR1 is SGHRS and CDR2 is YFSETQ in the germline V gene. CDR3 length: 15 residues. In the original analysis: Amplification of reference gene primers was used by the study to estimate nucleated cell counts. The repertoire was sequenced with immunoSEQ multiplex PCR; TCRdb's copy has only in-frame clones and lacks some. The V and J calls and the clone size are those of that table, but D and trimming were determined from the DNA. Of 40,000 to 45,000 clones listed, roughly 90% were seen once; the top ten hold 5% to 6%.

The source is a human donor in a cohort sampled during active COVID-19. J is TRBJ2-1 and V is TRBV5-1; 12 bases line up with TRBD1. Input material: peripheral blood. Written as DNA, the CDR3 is TGCGCCAGCAGCCCGGGACAGGGGGCAGGATGGGAGCAGTTCTTC. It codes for CASSPGQGAGWEQFF.